A selection of T cell receptor beta chains follows, all from one sample in a study of shared clonotypes between healthy human individuals. Using immunoSEQ multiplex PCR, the repertoire was profiled, and TCRdb retains in-frame clones only, with some absent. Among 1.5 million to 2.5 million clones, over 85% were seen once, and the ten largest hold more than 0.95%. The material sequenced was naive CD8+ T cells sorted from blood. These receptors all come from a man between 18 and 35 years old in good health. The conserved cysteine and the conserved F or W are not part of the CDR3 here.

>TRBJ2-3|TRBV6-5
ASSSVSPGSDTQY
>TRBJ1-5|TRBV6-5
ASGTHSNQPQH
>TRBJ2-7|TRBV27
ASSLKGAGFYEQY
>TRBJ2-6|TRBV4-3
ASSQDTGEAGANVLT
>TRBJ2-7|TRBV7-9
ASSGGLDLYEQY
>TRBJ1-1|TRBV14
ASSQVGPGYTEAF
>TRBJ2-3|TRBV5-1
ASSSRLAGATDTQY
>TRBJ2-3|TRBV2
ASSPGLAATDTQY
>TRBJ2-1|TRBV27
ASSLSPPNEQF
>TRBJ2-2|TRBV5-6
ASSLTTGGLGTGELF
>TRBJ1-1|TRBV5-6
ASSLMSGGGAF
>TRBJ2-7|TRBV6-1
ASSGPRWSGSYYEQY
>TRBJ1-1|TRBV10-2
ASSDRVPAEAF
>TRBJ2-2|TRBV5-4
ASSEPGTGELF
>TRBJ1-1|TRBV7-9
ASSLAQGPNTEAF
>TRBJ2-2|TRBV5-6
ASSLAANTGELF
>TRBJ2-7|TRBV7-9
ASSSGSGTGEYEQY
>TRBJ2-5|TRBV28
ASSRLAGEETQY
>TRBJ2-7|TRBV19
ASGPREGGLYEQY
>TRBJ2-7|TRBV6-1
ASSPSPLYEQY
>TRBJ2-3|TRBV9
ASSGLSGLQY
>TRBJ2-2|TRBV6-5
VSSYGLNAGELF
>TRBJ2-3|TRBV4-1
ASSQEESGTTDTQY
>TRBJ2-6|TRBV5-1
ASSLAFLGSGANVLT
>TRBJ1-1|TRBV4-1
ASSHLWGDTEAF
>TRBJ2-7|TRBV2
ASRPGQGNRYEQY
>TRBJ2-7|TRBV19
ASSAPSGVDEQY
>TRBJ2-5|TRBV7-3
ASSLIGSGQETQY
>TRBJ2-7|TRBV11-2
ASSLDQVLGGVTYEQY
>TRBJ2-7|TRBV27
ASSLSAGSEQY
>TRBJ2-7|TRBV9
ASSTKGTPQGLYEQY
>TRBJ2-5|TRBV6-1
ASRDRGEETQY
>TRBJ2-7|TRBV4-1
ASSFQLAGNQGYEQY
>TRBJ2-5|TRBV10-3
AISEGGLAEQETQY
>TRBJ2-5|TRBV4-1
ASSQGSSGSLGETQY
>TRBJ1-3|TRBV6-6
ASSYSAEASGNTIY
>TRBJ2-3|TRBV27
ASSLFSTDTQY
>TRBJ2-1|TRBV7-6
ASSPYRTGNEQF
>TRBJ1-6|TRBV21-1
ASGWDSPFPPLH
>TRBJ2-3|TRBV30
AWELAGGGTDTQY
>TRBJ2-2|TRBV6-5
ASSAGGTGELF
>TRBJ1-2|TRBV5-6
ASSLGGGAYGYT
>TRBJ1-5|TRBV5-5
ASSLGALDSNQPQH
>TRBJ2-7|TRBV5-4
ASSLVGSIGEQY
>TRBJ2-2|TRBV11-3
ASSFGGGTGELF
>TRBJ2-2|TRBV5-1
ASSLEAGTGELF
>TRBJ2-7|TRBV9
ASSVEEGFVYEQY
>TRBJ1-5|TRBV9
ASSVGGGPNQPQH
>TRBJ2-1|TRBV2
ARGGLANGDEQF
>TRBJ1-1|TRBV5-1
ASSLETGMNTEAF
>TRBJ1-1|TRBV9
ASSARDSIMNTEAF
>TRBJ2-7|TRBV21-1
ASNNSDRGIYEQY
>TRBJ1-6|TRBV7-6
ASSSGQGFLNSPLH
>TRBJ1-4|TRBV19
ASSGGTGVLPGEKLF
>TRBJ2-7|TRBV27
ASSHSEYYEQY